This record concerns one T cell receptor beta chain sequence. Sequencing used immunoSEQ multiplex PCR; TCRdb keeps in-frame clones, though not all of them. The data show some 87,000 clones, 70% to 90% seen once. This sample is part of a study of blood T cell repertoires in COVID-19. Germline V gene data show CDR1 as LGHDT and CDR2 as YNNKEL (reference sequence). The CDR3 runs to 15 residues. V gave up 4 bases and J gave up 3 bases; unmatched junction bases: 7. The sequence came from a human donor with COVID-19, enrolled during active disease. The donor label of this sample is uncertain. The chain is built from TRBV3-1 (or the pseudogene TRBV3-2) and TRBJ1-2; 8 bases match TRBD1. The specimen sequenced was peripheral blood. Here the CDR3 reads CASSLTGGSDYGYTF. CDR3 in DNA: TGTGCCAGCAGCCTAACAGGGGGATCGGACTATGGCTACACCTTC.